This T cell receptor beta chain comes out of a study of response to subunit inactivated influenza vaccine. This clonotype occurred a few times. In TCRdb, the RT-PCR reads were re-called with MiXCR into one record per CDR3 protein. The repertoire holds some 500,000 distinct CDR3 sequences, with roughly 27% as singletons. CDR3 length: 14 amino acids. Germline V gene sequence: CDR1 SGHVS, CDR2 FQNEAQ. V was clipped by 5 bases and J by 9 bases; unmatched bases: 7. The rearrangement joins TRBV7-8 to TRBJ1-6, with 7 bases that match TRBD1. The receptor comes from a man aged 50-59 years who received an inactivated influenza vaccine. The sample here was CD4+ T cells sorted from PBMCs, taken roughly 5 days after vaccination. The CDR3 here is CASSTRTGGSPLHF. The CDR3 nucleotides are TGTGCCAGCAGCACCCGGACAGGCGGTTCACCCCTCCACTTT.